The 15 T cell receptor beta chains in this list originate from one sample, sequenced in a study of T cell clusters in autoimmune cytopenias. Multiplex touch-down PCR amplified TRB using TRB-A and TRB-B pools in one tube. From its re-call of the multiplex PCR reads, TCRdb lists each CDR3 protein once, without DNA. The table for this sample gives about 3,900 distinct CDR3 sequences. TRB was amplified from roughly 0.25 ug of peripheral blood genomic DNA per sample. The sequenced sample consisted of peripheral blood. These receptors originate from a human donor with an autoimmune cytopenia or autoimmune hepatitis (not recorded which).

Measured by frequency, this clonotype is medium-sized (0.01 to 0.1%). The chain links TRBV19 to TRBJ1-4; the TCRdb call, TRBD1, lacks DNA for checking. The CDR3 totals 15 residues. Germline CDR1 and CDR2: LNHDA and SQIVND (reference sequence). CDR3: CASSAGTATNEKLFF.

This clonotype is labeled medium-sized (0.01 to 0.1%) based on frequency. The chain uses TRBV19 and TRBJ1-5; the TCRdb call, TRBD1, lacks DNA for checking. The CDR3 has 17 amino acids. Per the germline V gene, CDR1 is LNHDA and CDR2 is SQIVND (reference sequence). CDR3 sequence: CASSITDRVYGNQPQHF.

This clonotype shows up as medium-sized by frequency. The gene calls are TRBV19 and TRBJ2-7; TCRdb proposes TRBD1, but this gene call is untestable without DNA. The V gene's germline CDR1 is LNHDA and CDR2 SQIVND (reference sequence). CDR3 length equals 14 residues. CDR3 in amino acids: CASSIVGGNYEQYF. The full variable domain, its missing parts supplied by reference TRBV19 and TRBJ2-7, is DGGITQSPKYLFRKEGQNVTLSCEQNLNHDAMYWYRQDPGQGLRLIYYSQIVNDFQKGDIAEGYSVSREKKESFPLTVTSAQKNPTAFYLCASSIVGGNYEQYFGPGTRLTVT.

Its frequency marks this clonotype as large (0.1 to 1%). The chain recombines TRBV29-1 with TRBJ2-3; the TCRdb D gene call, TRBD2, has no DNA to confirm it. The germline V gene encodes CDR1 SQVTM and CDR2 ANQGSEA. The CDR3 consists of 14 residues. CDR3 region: CSVRASGPTDTQYF.

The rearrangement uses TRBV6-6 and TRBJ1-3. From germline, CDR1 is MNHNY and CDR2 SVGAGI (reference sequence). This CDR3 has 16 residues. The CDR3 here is CASSYTTQTPGNTIYF.

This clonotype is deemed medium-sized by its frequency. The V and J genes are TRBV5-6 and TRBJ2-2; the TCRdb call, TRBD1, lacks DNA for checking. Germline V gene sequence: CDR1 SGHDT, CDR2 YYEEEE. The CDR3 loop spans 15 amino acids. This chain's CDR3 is CASSLGQGRIGELFF.

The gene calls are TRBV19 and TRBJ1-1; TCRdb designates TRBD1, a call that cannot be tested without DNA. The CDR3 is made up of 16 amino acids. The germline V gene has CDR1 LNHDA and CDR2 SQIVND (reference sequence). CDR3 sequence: CASSWGAQGANTEAFF.

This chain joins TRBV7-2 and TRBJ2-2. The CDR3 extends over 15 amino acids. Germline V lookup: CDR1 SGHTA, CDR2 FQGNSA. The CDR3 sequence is CASSPKTANTGELFF. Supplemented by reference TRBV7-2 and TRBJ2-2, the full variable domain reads GAGVSQSPSNKVTEKGKDVELRCDPISGHTALYWYRQSLGQGLEFLIYFQGNSAPDKSGLPSDRFSAERTGGSVSTLTIQRTQQEDSAVYLCASSPKTANTGELFFGEGSRLTVL.

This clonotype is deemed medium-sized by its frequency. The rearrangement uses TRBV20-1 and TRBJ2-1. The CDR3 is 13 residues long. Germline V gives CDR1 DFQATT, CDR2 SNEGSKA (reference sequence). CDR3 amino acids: CSARDQRYNEQFF.

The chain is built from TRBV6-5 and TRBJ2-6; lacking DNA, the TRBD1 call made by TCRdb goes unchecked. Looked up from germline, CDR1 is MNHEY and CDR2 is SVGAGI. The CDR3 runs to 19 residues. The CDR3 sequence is CASSYRPDRESSGANVLTF.

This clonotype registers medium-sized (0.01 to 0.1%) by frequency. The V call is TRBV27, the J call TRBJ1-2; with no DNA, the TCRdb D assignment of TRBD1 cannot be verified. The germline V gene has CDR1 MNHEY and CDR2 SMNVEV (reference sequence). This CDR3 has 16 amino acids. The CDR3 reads CASRAVGGATNYGYTF.

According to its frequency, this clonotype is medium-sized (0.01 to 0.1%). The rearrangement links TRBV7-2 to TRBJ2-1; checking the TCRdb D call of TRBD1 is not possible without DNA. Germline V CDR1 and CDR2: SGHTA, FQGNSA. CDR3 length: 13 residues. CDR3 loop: CASSLAQGDEQFF.

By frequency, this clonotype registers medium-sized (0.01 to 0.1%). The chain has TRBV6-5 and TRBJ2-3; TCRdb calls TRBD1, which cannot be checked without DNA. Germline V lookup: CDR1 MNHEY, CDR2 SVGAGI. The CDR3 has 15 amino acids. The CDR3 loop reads CASSRTGDSTDTQYF.

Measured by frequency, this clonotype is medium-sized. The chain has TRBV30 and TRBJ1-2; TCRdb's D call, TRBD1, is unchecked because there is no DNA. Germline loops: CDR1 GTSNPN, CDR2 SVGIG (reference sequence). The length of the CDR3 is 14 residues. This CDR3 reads CAWSRGQGYNGYTF.

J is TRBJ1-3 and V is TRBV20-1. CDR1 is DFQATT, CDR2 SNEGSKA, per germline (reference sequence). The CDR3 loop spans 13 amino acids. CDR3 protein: CSAREITGNTIYF.